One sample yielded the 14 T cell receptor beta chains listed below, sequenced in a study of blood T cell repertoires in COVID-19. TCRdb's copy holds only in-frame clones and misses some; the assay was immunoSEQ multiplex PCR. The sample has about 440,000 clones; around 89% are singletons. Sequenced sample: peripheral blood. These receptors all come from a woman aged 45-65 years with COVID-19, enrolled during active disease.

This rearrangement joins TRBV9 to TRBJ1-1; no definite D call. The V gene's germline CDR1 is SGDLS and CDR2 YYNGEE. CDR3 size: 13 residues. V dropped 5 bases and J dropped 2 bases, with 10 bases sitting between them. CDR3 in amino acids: CASRRAGNTEAFF. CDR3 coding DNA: TGTGCCAGCAGAAGAGCAGGTAACACTGAAGCTTTCTTT.

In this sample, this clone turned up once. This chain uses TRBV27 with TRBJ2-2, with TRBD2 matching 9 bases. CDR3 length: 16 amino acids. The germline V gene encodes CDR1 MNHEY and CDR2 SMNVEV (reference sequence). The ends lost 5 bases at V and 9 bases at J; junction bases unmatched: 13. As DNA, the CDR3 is TGTGCCAGCAGTACCCTCCGGACTAGCGCCCCCCGGGAGCTGTTTTTT. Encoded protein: CASSTLRTSAPRELFF.

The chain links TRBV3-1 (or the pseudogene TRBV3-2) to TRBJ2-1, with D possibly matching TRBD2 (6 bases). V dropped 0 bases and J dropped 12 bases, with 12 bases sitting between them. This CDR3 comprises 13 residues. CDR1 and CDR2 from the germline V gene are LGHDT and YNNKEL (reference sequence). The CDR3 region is CASSQDAETRQFF. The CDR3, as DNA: TGTGCCAGCAGCCAAGATGCCGAGACTAGGCAGTTCTTC.

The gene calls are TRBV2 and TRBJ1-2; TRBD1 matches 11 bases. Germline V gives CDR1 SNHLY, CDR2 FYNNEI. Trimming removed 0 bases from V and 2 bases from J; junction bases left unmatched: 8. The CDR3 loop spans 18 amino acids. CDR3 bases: TGTGCCAGCAGTGAAGCGCTCAGGACAGGGGGCAGAAACTATGGCTACACCTTC. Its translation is CASSEALRTGGRNYGYTF. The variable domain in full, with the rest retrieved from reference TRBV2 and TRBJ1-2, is EPEVTQTPSHQVTQMGQEVILRCVPISNHLYFYWYRQILGQKVEFLVSFYNNEISEKSEIFDDQFSVERPDGSNFTLKIRSTKLEDSAMYFCASSEALRTGGRNYGYTFGSGTRLTVV.

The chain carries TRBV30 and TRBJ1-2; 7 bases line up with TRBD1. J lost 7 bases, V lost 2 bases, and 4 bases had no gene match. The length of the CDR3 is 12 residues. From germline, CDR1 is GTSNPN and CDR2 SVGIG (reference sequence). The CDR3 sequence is CAWSKGGSGYTF. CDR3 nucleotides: TGTGCCTGGAGTAAAGGGGGCAGTGGCTACACCTTC.

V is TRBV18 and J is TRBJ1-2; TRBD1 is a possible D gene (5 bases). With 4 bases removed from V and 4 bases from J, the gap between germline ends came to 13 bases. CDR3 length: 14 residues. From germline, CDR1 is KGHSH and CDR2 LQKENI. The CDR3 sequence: CASSLRQTVYGYTF. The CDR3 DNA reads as TGTGCCAGCTCACTACGACAGACGGTCTATGGCTACACCTTC.

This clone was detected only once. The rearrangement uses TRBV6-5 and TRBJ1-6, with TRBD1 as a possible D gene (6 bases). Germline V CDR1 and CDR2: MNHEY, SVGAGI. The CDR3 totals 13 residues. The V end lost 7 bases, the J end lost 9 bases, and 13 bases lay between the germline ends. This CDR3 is CASTGETRSPLHF. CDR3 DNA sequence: TGTGCCAGCACAGGGGAAACCCGTTCACCCCTCCACTTT.

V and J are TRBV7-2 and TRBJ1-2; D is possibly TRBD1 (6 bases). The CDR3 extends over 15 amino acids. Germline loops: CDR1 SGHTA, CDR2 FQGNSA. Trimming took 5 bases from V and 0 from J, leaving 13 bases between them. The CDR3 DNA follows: TGTGCCAGCAGCCCCGTCAGGGGCGCTAACTATGGCTACACCTTC. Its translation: CASSPVRGANYGYTF.

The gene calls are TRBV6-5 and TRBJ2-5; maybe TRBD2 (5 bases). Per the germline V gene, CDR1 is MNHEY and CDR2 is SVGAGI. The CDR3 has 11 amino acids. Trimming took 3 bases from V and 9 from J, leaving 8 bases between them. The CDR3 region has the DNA TGTGCCAGCAGTTATCTCGGGGCCCAGTACTTC. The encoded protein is CASSYLGAQYF.

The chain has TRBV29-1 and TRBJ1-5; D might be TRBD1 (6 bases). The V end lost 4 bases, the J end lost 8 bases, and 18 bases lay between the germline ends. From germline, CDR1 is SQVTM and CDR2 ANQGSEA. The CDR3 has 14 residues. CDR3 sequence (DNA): TGCAGCGTTGCAACCGGGACACAGGGTGAGCCCCAGCATTTT. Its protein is CSVATGTQGEPQHF.

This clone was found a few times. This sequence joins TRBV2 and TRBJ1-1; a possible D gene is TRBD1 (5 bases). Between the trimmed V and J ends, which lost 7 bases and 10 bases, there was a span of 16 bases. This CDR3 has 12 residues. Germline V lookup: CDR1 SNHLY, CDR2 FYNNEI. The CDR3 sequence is CASTGGSQGAFF. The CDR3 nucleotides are TGTGCCAGCACCGGAGGGTCCCAGGGAGCTTTCTTT.

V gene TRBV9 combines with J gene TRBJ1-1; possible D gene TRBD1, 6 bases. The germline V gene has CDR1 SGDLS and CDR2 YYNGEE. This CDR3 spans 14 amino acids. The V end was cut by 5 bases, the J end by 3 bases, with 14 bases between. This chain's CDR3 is CASRASSGDTEAFF. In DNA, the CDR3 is TGTGCCAGCAGGGCATCCTCAGGGGACACTGAAGCTTTCTTT.

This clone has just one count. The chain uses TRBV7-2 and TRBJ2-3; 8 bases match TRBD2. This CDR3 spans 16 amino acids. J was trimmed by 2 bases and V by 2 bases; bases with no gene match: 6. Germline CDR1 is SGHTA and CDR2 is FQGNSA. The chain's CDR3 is CASSLPGTRDTDTQYF. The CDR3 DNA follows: TGTGCCAGCAGCTTACCCGGGACTAGAGACACAGATACGCAGTATTTT.

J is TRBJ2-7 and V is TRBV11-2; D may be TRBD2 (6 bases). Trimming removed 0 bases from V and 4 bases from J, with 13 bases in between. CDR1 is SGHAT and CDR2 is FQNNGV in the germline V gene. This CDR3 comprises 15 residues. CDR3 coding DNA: TGTGCCAGCAGCTTAGATGGCGGGGAGAATTACGAGCAGTACTTC. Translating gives CASSLDGGENYEQYF.